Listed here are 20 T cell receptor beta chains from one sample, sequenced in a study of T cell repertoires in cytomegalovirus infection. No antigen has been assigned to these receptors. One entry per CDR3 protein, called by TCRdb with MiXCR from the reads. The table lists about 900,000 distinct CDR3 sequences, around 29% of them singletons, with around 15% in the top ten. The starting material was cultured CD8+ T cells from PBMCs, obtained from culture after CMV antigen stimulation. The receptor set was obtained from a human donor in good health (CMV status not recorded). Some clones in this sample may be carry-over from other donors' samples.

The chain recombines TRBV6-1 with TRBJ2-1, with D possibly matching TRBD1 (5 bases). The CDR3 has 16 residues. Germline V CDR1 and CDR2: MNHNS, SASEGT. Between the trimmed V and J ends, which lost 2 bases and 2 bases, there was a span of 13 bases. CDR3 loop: CASSELFIGAYNEQFF. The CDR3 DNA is TGTGCCAGCAGTGAACTTTTCATAGGGGCCTACAATGAGCAGTTCTTC.

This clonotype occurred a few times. The CDR3 sequence is CSARPTSGGIFPTDTQYF. The CDR3 coding sequence is TGCAGTGCTAGGCCGACTAGCGGGGGGATTTTTCCCACAGATACGCAGTATTTT. This rearrangement joins TRBV20-1 to TRBJ2-3; 13 bases line up with TRBD2. Germline loops: CDR1 DFQATT, CDR2 SNEGSKA (reference sequence). This CDR3 spans 18 amino acids. V gave up 3 bases and J gave up 2 bases; unmatched junction bases: 11.

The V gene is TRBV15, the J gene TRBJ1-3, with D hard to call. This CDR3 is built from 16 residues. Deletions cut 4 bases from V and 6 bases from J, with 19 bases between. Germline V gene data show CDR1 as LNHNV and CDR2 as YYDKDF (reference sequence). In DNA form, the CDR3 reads TGTGCCACCAGCATAGCTGAAGGGATCGAAATAAACACCATATATTTT. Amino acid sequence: CATSIAEGIEINTIYF.

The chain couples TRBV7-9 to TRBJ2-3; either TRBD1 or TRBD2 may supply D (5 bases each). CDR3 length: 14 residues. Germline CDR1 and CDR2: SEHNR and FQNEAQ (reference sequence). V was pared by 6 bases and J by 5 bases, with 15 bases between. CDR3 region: CASSGRGRGDTQYF. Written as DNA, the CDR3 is TGTGCCAGCAGTGGAAGGGGTCGGGGAGATACGCAGTATTTT.

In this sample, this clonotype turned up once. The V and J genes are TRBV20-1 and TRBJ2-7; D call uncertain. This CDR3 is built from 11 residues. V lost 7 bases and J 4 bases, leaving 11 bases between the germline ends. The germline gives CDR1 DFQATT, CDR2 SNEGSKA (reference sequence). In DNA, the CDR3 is TGCAGTGTCCAAGGCGATTACGAGCAGTACGTC. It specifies CSVQGDYEQYV.

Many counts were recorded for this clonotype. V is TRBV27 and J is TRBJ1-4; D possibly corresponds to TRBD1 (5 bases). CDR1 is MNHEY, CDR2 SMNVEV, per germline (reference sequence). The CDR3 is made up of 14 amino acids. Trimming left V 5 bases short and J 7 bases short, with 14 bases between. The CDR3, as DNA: TGTGCCAGCAGTCCCGGGTCAGGGACTGAAAAACTGTTTTTT. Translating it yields CASSPGSGTEKLFF.

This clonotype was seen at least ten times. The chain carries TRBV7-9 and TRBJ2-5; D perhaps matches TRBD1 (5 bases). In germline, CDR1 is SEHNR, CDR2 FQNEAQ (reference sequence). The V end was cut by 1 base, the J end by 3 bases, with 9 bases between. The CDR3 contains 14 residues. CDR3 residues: CASSLGGREETQYF. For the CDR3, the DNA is TGTGCCAGCAGCTTAGGAGGCAGGGAAGAGACCCAGTACTTC.

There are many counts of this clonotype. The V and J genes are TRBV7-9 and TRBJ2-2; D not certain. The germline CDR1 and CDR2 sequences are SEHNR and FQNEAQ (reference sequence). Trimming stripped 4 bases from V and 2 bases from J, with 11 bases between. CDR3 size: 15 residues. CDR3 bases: TGTGCCAGCAGCTCGAGGCAGCCTAACACCGGGGAGCTGTTTTTT. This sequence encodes CASSSRQPNTGELFF.

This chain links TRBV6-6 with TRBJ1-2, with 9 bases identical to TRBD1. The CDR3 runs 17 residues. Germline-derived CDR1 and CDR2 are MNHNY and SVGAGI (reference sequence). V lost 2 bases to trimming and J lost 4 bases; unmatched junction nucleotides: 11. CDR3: CASSYPGQGGRGYGYTF. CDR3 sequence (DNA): TGTGCCAGCAGTTACCCGGGACAGGGAGGCCGGGGCTATGGCTACACCTTC.

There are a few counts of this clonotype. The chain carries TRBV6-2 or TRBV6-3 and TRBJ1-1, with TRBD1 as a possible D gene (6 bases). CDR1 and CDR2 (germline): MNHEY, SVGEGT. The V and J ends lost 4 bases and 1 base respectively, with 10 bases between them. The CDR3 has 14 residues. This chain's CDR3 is CASSSDSQNTEAFF. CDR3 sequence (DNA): TGTGCCAGCAGTTCGGACAGTCAGAACACTGAAGCTTTCTTT.

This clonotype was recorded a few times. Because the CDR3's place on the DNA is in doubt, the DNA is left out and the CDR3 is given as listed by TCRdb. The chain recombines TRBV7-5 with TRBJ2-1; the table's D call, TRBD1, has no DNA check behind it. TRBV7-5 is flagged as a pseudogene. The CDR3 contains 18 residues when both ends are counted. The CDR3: CISVSGARGDNSYNEQFF.

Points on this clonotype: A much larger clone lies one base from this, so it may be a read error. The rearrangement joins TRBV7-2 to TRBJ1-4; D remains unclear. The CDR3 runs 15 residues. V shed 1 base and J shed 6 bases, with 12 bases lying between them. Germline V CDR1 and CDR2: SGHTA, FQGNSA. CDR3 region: CASSLGGPWDEKLFF. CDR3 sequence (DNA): TGTGCCAGCAGCTTAGGTGGTCCGTGGGATGAAAAACTGTTTTTT.

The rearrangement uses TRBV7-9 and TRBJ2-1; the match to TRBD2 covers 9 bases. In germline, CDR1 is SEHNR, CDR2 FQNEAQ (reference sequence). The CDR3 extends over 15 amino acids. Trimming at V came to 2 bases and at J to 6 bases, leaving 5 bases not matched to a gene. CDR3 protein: CASSLSQRGANEQFF. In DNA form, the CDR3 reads TGTGCCAGCAGCTTAAGCCAGCGGGGGGCCAATGAGCAGTTCTTC.

The CDR3 sequence is CASSAKKDRQETQYF. The CDR3 nucleotides read TGTGCCAGCAGCGCCAAAAAGGACAGGCAAGAGACCCAGTACTTC. The J gene is TRBJ2-5, the V gene TRBV7-9; the match to TRBD1 covers 7 bases. The CDR3 covers 15 residues. CDR1 is SEHNR, CDR2 FQNEAQ, per germline (reference sequence). V trimming: 5 bases; J trimming: 2 bases; junction bases outside the gene matches: 8.

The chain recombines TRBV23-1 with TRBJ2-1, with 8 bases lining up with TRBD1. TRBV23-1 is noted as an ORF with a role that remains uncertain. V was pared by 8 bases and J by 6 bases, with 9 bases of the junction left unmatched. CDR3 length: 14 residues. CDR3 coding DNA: TGCGCCAGCCGAGGGACAGGAGAATTCAATGAGCAGTTCTTC. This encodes CASRGTGEFNEQFF.

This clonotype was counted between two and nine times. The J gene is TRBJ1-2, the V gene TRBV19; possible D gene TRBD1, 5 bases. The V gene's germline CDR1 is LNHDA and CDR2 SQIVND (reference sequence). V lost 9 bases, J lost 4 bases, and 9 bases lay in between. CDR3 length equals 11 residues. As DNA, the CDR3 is TGTGCCAGCCGGGACCCCTATGGCTACACCTTC. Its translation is CASRDPYGYTF. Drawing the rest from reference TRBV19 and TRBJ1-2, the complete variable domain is DGGITQSPKYLFRKEGQNVTLSCEQNLNHDAMYWYRQDPGQGLRLIYYSQIVNDFQKGDIAEGYSVSREKKESFPLTVTSAQKNPTAFYLCASRDPYGYTFGSGTRLTVV.

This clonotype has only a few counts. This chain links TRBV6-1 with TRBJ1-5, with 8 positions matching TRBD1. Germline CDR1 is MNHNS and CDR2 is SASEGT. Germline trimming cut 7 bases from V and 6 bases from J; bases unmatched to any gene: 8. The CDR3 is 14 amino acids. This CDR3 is CASIHTGGTQPQHF. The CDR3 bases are TGTGCCAGCATTCATACAGGGGGGACTCAGCCCCAGCATTTT.

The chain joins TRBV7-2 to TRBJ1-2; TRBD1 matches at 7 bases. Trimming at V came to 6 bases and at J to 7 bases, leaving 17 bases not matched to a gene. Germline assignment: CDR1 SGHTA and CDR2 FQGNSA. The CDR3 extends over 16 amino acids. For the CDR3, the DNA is TGTGCCAGCAGTTTTACGAGCCGAGGGACAGTGTTTGGCTACACCTTC. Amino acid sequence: CASSFTSRGTVFGYTF.

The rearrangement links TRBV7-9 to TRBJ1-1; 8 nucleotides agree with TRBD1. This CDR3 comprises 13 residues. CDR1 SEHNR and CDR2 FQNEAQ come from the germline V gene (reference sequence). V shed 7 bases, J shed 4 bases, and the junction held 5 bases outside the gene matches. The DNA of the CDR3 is TGTGCCAGCATCGGACAGGGACGCACTGAAGCTTTCTTT. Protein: CASIGQGRTEAFF.

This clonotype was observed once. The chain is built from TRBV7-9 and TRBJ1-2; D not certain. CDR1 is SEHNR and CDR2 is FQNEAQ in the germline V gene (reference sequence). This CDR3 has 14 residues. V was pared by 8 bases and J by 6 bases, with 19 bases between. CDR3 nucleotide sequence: TGTGCCAGCGACCCGGGCTCCCGAGCACATGGCTACACCTTC. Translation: CASDPGSRAHGYTF.